This TCR beta chain derives from a study of cytomegalovirus exposure and HLA in healthy donors. Germline loops: CDR1 GTSNPN, CDR2 SVGIG (reference sequence). The CDR3 consists of 12 residues. Deletions cut 7 bases from V and 7 bases from J, with 14 bases between. This clone turned up a few times. The PCR ran on 60 Vbeta and 13 Jbeta primers. The table came from immunoSEQ multiplex PCR; TCRdb's copy has only in-frame clones and leaves some out. The sample includes 120,000 or so clones, around 74% of them seen just once. The chain is built from TRBV30 and TRBJ2-1; D gene uncertain. Sequenced: PBMCs. The source is a man aged 55 to 70 in good health and CMV-seropositive. CDR3 DNA: TGTGCCTTTACTTATCCCGGGAATGAGCAGTTCTTC. Translation gives CAFTYPGNEQFF.